A single sample is the source of the 10 T cell receptor beta chains below, sequenced in a study of blood T cell repertoires in COVID-19. The method was immunoSEQ multiplex PCR; TCRdb's version includes in-frame clones alone and lacks a portion of them. The sample consists of roughly 250,000 clones, 80% to 90% of them appearing once. The sequenced sample consisted of PBMCs or T cells enriched from blood (not recorded which). These receptors came from a woman between 40 and 50 years old who had been exposed to COVID-19.

The V call is TRBV5-1, the J call TRBJ1-2; a weak D match, TRBD1 (6 bases). V was clipped by 3 bases and J by 8 bases, with 14 bases between them. This CDR3 is built from 13 residues. CDR1 and CDR2 (germline): SGHRS, YFSETQ. In nucleotides, the CDR3 is TGCGCCAGCAGCTCGTCCGGGACACAGGGCTACACCTTC. Protein product: CASSSSGTQGYTF.

This chain links TRBV19 with TRBJ2-7, with TRBD1 matching 7 bases. J gave up 3 bases and V 5 bases, and 4 bases lay outside the gene matches. The CDR3 is 13 residues long. The germline V gene encodes CDR1 LNHDA and CDR2 SQIVND (reference sequence). Written as DNA, the CDR3 is TGTGCCAGTAGTCCCGGGACAGACTACGAGCAGTACTTC. Protein product: CASSPGTDYEQYF. Based on the CDR3 plus reference TRBV19 and TRBJ2-7, the full variable domain is DGGITQSPKYLFRKEGQNVTLSCEQNLNHDAMYWYRQDPGQGLRLIYYSQIVNDFQKGDIAEGYSVSREKKESFPLTVTSAQKNPTAFYLCASSPGTDYEQYFGPGTRLTVT.

The V and J genes are TRBV7-3 and TRBJ1-1; D may be TRBD1 (6 bases). Germline V gene lookup returns CDR1 SGHTA and CDR2 FQGTGA. The ends were cut back, 5 bases at V and 9 bases at J, with 16 bases in the middle. The length of the CDR3 is 13 residues. CDR3: CASSLLTDSKAFF. CDR3 nucleotides: TGTGCCAGCAGCCTGCTAACGGACAGCAAAGCTTTCTTT.

V gene TRBV4-2 combines with J gene TRBJ2-3; TRBD2 matches 11 bases. The V and J ends lost 4 bases and 3 bases, in that order; junction bases with no gene match: 9. Germline V gene lookup returns CDR1 LGHNA and CDR2 YNFKEQ. This CDR3 comprises 17 residues. Here the CDR3 DNA reads TGTGCCAGCAGCCTGGAATCTAGCGGGGGGCCGACAGATACGCAGTATTTT. It specifies CASSLESSGGPTDTQYF.

This clone was seen only once. The junction shows a germline mismatch at one end, possibly a read error. The CDR3 sequence: CASSLGPQNTEAFF. The CDR3 nucleotides read TGTGCCAGCAGCTTGGGGCCCCAGAACACTGAAGCTTTCTTT. This chain joins TRBV5-1 and TRBJ1-1; a weak D match, TRBD1 (5 bases). The CDR3 sequence is 14 residues long. Germline V gene sequence: CDR1 SGHRS, CDR2 YFSETQ.

For the CDR3, the DNA is TGCAGCCATATCGAGAGCACTGAAGCTTTCTTT. This encodes CSHIESTEAFF. The chain combines TRBV29-1 with TRBJ1-1; D is unresolved. The length of the CDR3 is 11 residues. The germline CDR1 and CDR2 sequences are SQVTM and ANQGSEA. Trimming removed 8 bases from V and 4 bases from J, with 11 bases in between. The full variable domain, rest sourced from reference TRBV29-1 and TRBJ1-1, is SAVISQKPSRDICQRGTSLTIQCQVDSQVTMMFWYRQQPGQSLTLIATANQGSEATYESGFVIDKFPISRPNLTFSTLTVSNMSPEDSSIYLCSHIESTEAFFGQGTRLTVV.

The J gene is TRBJ1-2, the V gene TRBV7-3, with D unclear. CDR3 size: 13 residues. Trimming left V 6 bases short and J 6 bases short, with 14 bases between. The germline V gene has CDR1 SGHTA and CDR2 FQGTGA. DNA for the CDR3: TGTGCCAGCAGACCCGGGTCCGGGGATGGCTACACCTTC. Translating it yields CASRPGSGDGYTF.

As to this clone: The germline gene is not matched at one end of the junction; a read error may be the cause. This chain uses TRBV28 with TRBJ1-2; 7 bases are a match to TRBD1. Germline V gives CDR1 MDHEN, CDR2 SYDVKM. CDR3 size: 15 residues. In DNA form, the CDR3 reads TGTGCCAGCAGTTTATTAGGGGGGACAGCGTCCTTAGCCTCGTTC. Its protein is CASSLLGGTASLASF.

The V gene is TRBV7-9, the J gene TRBJ2-7; D gene unclear. CDR1 and CDR2 from the germline V gene are SEHNR and FQNEAQ (reference sequence). V was shortened by 5 bases and J by 1 base, with 12 bases between the two germline ends. This CDR3 spans 14 amino acids. CDR3: CASSRGILSYEQYF. The DNA for the CDR3 is TGTGCCAGCAGCCGCGGTATTTTGTCCTACGAGCAGTACTTC.

J is TRBJ2-5 and V is TRBV27; 12 bases match TRBD2. Germline V gene sequence: CDR1 MNHEY, CDR2 SMNVEV (reference sequence). This CDR3 region has 16 residues. V was clipped by 5 bases and J by 2 bases; unmatched bases: 6. CDR3 region: CASSTLTSGGQETQYF. For the CDR3, the DNA is TGTGCCAGCAGTACGCTAACTAGCGGGGGGCAAGAGACCCAGTACTTC.